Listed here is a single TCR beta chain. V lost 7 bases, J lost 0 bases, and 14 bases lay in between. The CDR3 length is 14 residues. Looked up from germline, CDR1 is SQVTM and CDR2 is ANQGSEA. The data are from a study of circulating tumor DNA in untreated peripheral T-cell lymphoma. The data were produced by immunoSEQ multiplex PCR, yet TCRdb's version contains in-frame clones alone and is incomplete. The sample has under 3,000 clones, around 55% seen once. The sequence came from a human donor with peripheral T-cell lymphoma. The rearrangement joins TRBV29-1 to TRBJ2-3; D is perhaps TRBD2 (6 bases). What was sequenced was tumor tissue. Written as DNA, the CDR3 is TGCAGCGGCCCGACTAGATCTAGCACAGATACGCAGTATTTT. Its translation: CSGPTRSSTDTQYF.